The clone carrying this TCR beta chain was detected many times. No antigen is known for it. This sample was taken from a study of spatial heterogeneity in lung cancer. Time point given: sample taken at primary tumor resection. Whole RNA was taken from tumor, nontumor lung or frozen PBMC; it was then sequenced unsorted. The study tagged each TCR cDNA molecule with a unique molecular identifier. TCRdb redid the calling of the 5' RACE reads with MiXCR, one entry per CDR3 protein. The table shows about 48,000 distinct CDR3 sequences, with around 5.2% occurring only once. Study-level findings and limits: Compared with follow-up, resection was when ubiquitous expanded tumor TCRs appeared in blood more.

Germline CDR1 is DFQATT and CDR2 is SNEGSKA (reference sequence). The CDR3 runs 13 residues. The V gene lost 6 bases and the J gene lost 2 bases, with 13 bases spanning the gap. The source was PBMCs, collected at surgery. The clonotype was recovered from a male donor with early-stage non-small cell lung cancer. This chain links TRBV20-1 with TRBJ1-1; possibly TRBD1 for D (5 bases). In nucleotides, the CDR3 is TGCAGTGCGGGCGGGGCATTTAACACTGAAGCTTTCTTT. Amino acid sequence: CSAGGAFNTEAFF.